This T cell receptor beta chain appears in the sequencing data of a study of beta chain features in type 1 diabetes. Overall study results and limits: Among patients with Type 1 diabetes, TCRB CDR3s were moderately but significantly shorter in every one of the four CD4+ subsets.

Trimming shortened V by 4 bases and J by 0 bases, and 7 bases separated the two germline ends. The CDR3 has 13 amino acids. The V gene's germline CDR1 is SGHRS and CDR2 YFSETQ. Roughly 100 mL of blood, on average, came from one heparinised draw per donor. It was via CD45RO/CCR7/CD25/CD127/CD95/CD27 that CD4+ naive, central memory, regulatory and stem cell-like memory cells were sorted. The authors reverse transcribed all of the isolated RNA, so sequencing captured expressed TCRB transcripts. Assay: immunoSEQ multiplex PCR; the TCRdb copy retains only in-frame clones and omits some. The sample holds more than 300,000 clones, about 10% seen once. In this sample, this clone turned up a few times. As yet, its antigen is unknown.

The rearrangement joins TRBV5-1 to TRBJ1-1; D not resolved. The receptor was derived from a man between 25 and 39 years old with type 1 diabetes. Sequenced sample: central memory CD4+ T cells from blood. This chain's CDR3 is CASSKTLNTEAFF. CDR3 nucleotides: TGCGCCAGCAGCAAGACCCTGAACACTGAAGCTTTCTTT.